Listed here is a single T cell receptor beta chain. This entry belongs to a study of T cells in Graves' hyperthyroidism and ophthalmopathy. The V gene lost 0 bases and the J gene lost 6 bases, with 9 bases spanning the gap. This CDR3 comprises 13 residues. Germline CDR1 is GTSNPN and CDR2 is SVGIG (reference sequence). Amplification targeted TCR beta CDR3 regions from RNA transcripts. Carried out on the TCR CDR3, a first-round RT-PCR used the HTBI primer set. TCRdb passed the multiplex PCR reads through MiXCR, listing each CDR3 protein once. This sample has about 640,000 distinct CDR3 sequences, with 13% to 15% found just once.

This rearrangement joins TRBV30 to TRBJ1-5; no firm D call. The sequencing input was blood. The sequence was collected from a woman aged 50 to 65 with Graves' ophthalmopathy. The CDR3 sequence is CAWSVKAAQPQHF. CDR3 coding DNA: TGTGCCTGGAGTGTGAAAGCTGCTCAGCCCCAGCATTTT.